These 15 T cell receptor beta chains were all obtained from the same sample, sequenced in a study of control samples from healthy donors and cancer patients. Using immunoSEQ multiplex PCR, the repertoire was profiled, and TCRdb retains in-frame clones only, with some absent. The data show 70,000 to 100,000 clones, with about nine tenths seen just once and under 20% held by the top ten. Sequenced material: blood. Receptors originate from a man aged 50 to 60 in good health.

The chain joins TRBV10-3 to TRBJ1-5, with 9 positions matching TRBD1. CDR1 is ENHRY, CDR2 SYGVKD, per germline. V lost 3 bases and J lost 14; bases outside the gene matches: 5. There are 12 residues in the CDR3. The CDR3 DNA is TGTGCCATCAGTGATAAAGGGACAGGGAAGCATTTT. It encodes CAISDKGTGKHF.

The CDR3 here is CASSPPGRGRQPQHF. As DNA, the CDR3 is TGTGCCAGCTCACCACCGGGACGGGGTCGACAGCCCCAGCATTTT. This chain links TRBV18 with TRBJ1-5, with D possibly being TRBD1 (5 bases). Trimming stripped 0 bases from V and 7 bases from J, with 13 bases between. The germline gives CDR1 KGHSH, CDR2 LQKENI. CDR3 length equals 15 residues.

The rearrangement joins TRBV9 to TRBJ2-7; 7 positions match TRBD1. The ends lost 2 bases at V and 0 bases at J; junction bases unmatched: 5. This CDR3 is built from 15 residues. Germline V CDR1 and CDR2: SGDLS, YYNGEE. CDR3 amino acids: CASSVGTASSYEQYF. The CDR3 DNA reads TGTGCCAGCAGCGTTGGGACAGCGAGCTCCTACGAGCAGTACTTC.

This clone has only a few counts. This sequence joins TRBV12-3 or TRBV12-4 and TRBJ1-2; D is ambiguous. CDR3 length equals 13 residues. Written as DNA, the CDR3 is TGTGCTACGGGGTCAGATGGAAACTATGGCTACACCTTC. This sequence encodes CATGSDGNYGYTF.

The V call is TRBV4-3, the J call TRBJ2-5, with TRBD2 identical over 11 bases. The CDR3 has 16 residues. J lost 7 bases, V lost 1 base, and 8 bases had no gene match. CDR1 is LGHNA, CDR2 YSLEER, per germline. DNA for the CDR3: TGCGCCAGCAGCCAAGTTAGCGGGGGGGCCTTGGGGACCCAGTACTTC. Encoded protein: CASSQVSGGALGTQYF.

The J gene is TRBJ1-1, the V gene TRBV20-1; D is undetermined. Trimming removed 1 base at V and 8 bases at J, with 8 bases between. CDR1 is DFQATT and CDR2 is SNEGSKA in the germline V gene (reference sequence). The CDR3 consists of 11 residues. CDR3 nucleotide sequence: TGCAGTGCTAGAGTAGGCAGGGAAGCTTTCTTT. It specifies CSARVGREAFF.

The chain links TRBV7-2 to TRBJ2-2; the D gene is possibly TRBD1 (5 bases). Germline assignment: CDR1 SGHTA and CDR2 FQGNSA. V shed 5 bases and J shed 0 bases, with 13 bases lying between them. This CDR3 has 16 amino acids. The CDR3 here is CASSDLQATNTGELFF. The CDR3 bases are TGTGCCAGCAGCGATTTACAGGCAACGAACACCGGGGAGCTGTTTTTT.

The chain links TRBV12-5 to TRBJ1-5, with TRBD1 identical over 7 bases. The V segment lost 6 bases and the J segment 2 bases; nucleotides outside the gene matches: 4. Germline V gives CDR1 LGHNT, CDR2 FRNRAP. The CDR3 runs 14 residues. The CDR3 coding sequence is TGTGCTAGTGGCCTGGGACAGCGCAATCAGCCCCAGCATTTT. Its protein product is CASGLGQRNQPQHF. Full variable domain (outside the CDR3, taken from reference TRBV12-5 and TRBJ1-5): DARVTQTPRHKVTEMGQEVTMRCQPILGHNTVFWYRQTMMQGLELLAYFRNRAPLDDSGMPKDRFSAEMPDATLATLKIQPSEPRDSAVYFCASGLGQRNQPQHFGDGTRLSIL.

The chain links TRBV29-1 to TRBJ2-2, with 9 positions matching TRBD1. The V segment lost 7 bases and the J segment 4 bases; nucleotides outside the gene matches: 7. Germline-derived CDR1 and CDR2 are SQVTM and ANQGSEA. The CDR3 spans 14 residues. CDR3 nucleotides: TGCAGCGCCGGGGACAGGGCGAGCACCGGGGAGCTGTTTTTT. Its translation is CSAGDRASTGELFF.

The chain combines TRBV6-5 with TRBJ1-1; no definite D call. The CDR3 consists of 13 residues. Germline V gene lookup returns CDR1 MNHEY and CDR2 SVGAGI. The V gene lost 7 bases and the J gene lost 1 base, with 10 bases spanning the gap. In DNA, the CDR3 is TGTGCCAGCACGTCTCGGGGGAACACTGAAGCTTTCTTT. It translates to CASTSRGNTEAFF.

This rearrangement joins TRBV29-1 to TRBJ1-2; D is uncertain. Trimming took 4 bases from V and 0 from J, leaving 12 bases between them. CDR3 size: 14 residues. The germline V gene has CDR1 SQVTM and CDR2 ANQGSEA. Here the CDR3 DNA reads TGCAGCGTTGTGTTGCAAGTCGCTAACTATGGCTACACCTTC. This translates into CSVVLQVANYGYTF.

The rearrangement joins TRBV11-2 to TRBJ1-1, with a possible D match to TRBD1 (5 bases). CDR1 and CDR2 from the germline V gene are SGHAT and FQNNGV. Trimming left V 2 bases short and J 1 base short, with 11 bases between. This CDR3 is built from 15 residues. This CDR3 is CASSLQGTGNTEAFF. The CDR3 DNA follows: TGTGCCAGCAGCTTACAAGGGACGGGGAACACTGAAGCTTTCTTT.

The chain carries TRBV5-1 and TRBJ2-1, with a tentative D call TRBD2 (5 bases). The V end was cut by 2 bases, the J end by 10 bases, with 7 bases between. Germline CDR1 reads SGHRS; CDR2 reads YFSETQ. The CDR3 length is 11 residues. The CDR3 coding sequence is TGCGCCAGCAGCTTCGGAGGCGAGCAGTTCTTC. Protein: CASSFGGEQFF.

The V gene is TRBV3-1 (or the pseudogene TRBV3-2), the J gene TRBJ1-2; D not certain. Trimming took 4 bases from V and 8 from J, leaving 20 bases between them. CDR3 length: 15 residues. The V gene's germline CDR1 is LGHDT and CDR2 YNNKEL (reference sequence). CDR3 sequence reads: CASSRPPHLFGGYTF. DNA of the CDR3: TGTGCCAGCAGCCGCCCTCCCCACCTTTTCGGGGGCTACACCTTC.

The chain recombines TRBV29-1 with TRBJ1-1, with D possibly being TRBD1 (6 bases). The CDR3 is made up of 12 amino acids. The V gene lost 6 bases and the J gene lost 8 bases, with 16 bases spanning the gap. Germline values: CDR1 SQVTM, CDR2 ANQGSEA. The CDR3 bases are TGCAGCGTGGGATGGATGCAGGGGGAAGCTTTCTTT. Its translation: CSVGWMQGEAFF. Using reference TRBV29-1 and TRBJ1-1 for the parts outside the CDR3, the full variable domain is SAVISQKPSRDICQRGTSLTIQCQVDSQVTMMFWYRQQPGQSLTLIATANQGSEATYESGFVIDKFPISRPNLTFSTLTVSNMSPEDSSIYLCSVGWMQGEAFFGQGTRLTVV.